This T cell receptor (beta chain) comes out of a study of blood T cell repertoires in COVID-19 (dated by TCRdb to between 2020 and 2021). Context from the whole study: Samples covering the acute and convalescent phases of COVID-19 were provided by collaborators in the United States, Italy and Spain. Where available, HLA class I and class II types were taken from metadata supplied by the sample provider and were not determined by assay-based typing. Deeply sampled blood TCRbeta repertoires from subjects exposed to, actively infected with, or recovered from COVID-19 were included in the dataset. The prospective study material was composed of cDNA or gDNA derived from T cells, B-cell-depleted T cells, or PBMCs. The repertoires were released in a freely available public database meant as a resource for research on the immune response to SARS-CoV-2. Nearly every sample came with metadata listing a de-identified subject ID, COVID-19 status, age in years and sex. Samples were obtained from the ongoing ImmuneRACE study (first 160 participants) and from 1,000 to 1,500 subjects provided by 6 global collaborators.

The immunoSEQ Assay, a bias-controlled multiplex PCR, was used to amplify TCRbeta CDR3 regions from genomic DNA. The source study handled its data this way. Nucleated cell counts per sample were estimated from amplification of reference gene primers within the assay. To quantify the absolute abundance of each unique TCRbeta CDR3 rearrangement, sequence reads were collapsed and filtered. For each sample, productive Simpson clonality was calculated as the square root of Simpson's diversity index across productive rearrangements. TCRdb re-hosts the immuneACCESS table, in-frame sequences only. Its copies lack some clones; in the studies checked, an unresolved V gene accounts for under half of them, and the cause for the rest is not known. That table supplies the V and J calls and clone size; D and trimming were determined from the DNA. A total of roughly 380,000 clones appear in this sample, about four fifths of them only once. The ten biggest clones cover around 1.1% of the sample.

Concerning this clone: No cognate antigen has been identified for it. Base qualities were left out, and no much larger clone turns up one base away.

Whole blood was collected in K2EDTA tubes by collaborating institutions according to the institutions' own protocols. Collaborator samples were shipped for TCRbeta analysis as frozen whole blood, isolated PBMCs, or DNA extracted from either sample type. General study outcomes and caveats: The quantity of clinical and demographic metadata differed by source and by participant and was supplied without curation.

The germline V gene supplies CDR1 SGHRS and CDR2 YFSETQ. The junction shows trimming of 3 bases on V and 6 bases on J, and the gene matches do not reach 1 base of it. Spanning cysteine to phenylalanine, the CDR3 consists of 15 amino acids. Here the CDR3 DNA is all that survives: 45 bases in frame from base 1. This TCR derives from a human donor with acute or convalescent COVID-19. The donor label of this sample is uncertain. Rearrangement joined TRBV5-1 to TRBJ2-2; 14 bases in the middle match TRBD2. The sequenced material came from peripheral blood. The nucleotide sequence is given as TGCGCCAGCAGCTGGACTAGCGGGAGGCCCGGGGAGCTGTTTTTT. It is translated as CASSWTSGRPGELFF.